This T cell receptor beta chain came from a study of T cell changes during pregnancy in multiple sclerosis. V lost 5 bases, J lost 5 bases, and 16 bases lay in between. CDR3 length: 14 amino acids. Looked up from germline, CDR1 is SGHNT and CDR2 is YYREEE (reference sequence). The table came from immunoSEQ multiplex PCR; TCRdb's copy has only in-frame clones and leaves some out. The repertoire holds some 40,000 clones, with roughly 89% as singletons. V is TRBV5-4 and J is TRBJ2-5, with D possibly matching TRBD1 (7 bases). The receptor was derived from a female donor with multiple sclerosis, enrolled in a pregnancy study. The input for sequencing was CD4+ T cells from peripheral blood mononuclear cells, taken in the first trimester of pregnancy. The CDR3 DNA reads TGTGCCAGCAGGATGGGGGGCAGGGGGGAGACCCAGTACTTC. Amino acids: CASRMGGRGETQYF.